The entry below gives a single T cell receptor beta chain sequence along with its context. Using RNA transcripts as the source, TCR beta CDR3 regions were amplified. HTBI primers were used for first-round RT-PCR of the TCR CDR3. TCRdb itself ran the multiplex PCR reads through MiXCR, one entry per CDR3 protein. Among approximately 600,000 distinct CDR3 sequences listed, around 20% were seen once. This sample stems from a study of T cells in Graves' hyperthyroidism and ophthalmopathy. Trimming removed 7 bases from V and 2 bases from J, with 12 bases in between. The CDR3 runs 13 residues. Germline CDR1 MDHEN, CDR2 SYDVKM.

The sample was blood. This clonotype was sampled from a young man with Graves' ophthalmopathy. The gene calls are TRBV28 and TRBJ2-7; D remains unclear. DNA for the CDR3: TGTGCCAGCACTGTGGCCGTGACCTACGAGCAGTACTTC. Amino acid sequence: CASTVAVTYEQYF.